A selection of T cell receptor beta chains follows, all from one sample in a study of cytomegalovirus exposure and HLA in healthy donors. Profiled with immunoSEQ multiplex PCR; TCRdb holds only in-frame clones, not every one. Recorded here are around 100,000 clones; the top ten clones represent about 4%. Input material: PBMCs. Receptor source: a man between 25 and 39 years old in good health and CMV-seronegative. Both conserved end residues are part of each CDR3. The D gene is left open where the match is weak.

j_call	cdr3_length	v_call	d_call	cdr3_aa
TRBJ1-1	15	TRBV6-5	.	CASSYSFQMNTEAFF
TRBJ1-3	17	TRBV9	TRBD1	CASSVVPTTGSGNTIYF
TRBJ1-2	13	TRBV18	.	CASSRGTDYGYTF
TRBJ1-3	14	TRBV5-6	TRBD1	CASSRLGQGNTIYF
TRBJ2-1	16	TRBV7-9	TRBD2	CASSSLGRGGNNEQFF
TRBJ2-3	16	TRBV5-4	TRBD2	CASSILAGGGTDTQYF
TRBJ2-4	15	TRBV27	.	CAVQGFRMTKNIQYF
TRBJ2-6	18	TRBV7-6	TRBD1	CASSPRDSLEAGANVLTF
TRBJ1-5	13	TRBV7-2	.	CASSLVLEQPQHF
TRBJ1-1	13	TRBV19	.	CASRGEGDTEAFF
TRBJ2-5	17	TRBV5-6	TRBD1	CASSLYAGQGEGETQYF
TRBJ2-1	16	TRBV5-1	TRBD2	CASSLASGGLTNEQFF
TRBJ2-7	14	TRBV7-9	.	CASRPQGGYYEQYF
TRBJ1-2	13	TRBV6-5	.	CASSYEVSYGYTF
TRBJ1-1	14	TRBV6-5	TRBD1	CASSFTGVNTEAFF
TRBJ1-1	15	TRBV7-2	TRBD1	CASNLPGQGDTEAFF
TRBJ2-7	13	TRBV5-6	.	CASSSYGVYEQYF
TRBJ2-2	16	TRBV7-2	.	CASSRFLAENTGELFF
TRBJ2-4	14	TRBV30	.	CAWSVSSAKNIQYF
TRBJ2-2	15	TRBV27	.	CASSFRRVDTGELFF
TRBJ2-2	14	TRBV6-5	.	CASSYDSGPGELFF
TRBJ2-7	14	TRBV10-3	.	CAISEVQGNYEQYF
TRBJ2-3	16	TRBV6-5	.	CASSYSPPGSTDTQYF
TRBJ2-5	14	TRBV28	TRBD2	CASSLFGGQETQYF
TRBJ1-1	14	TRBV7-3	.	CASSQTRGTTEAFF
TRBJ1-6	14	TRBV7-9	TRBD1	CASSYRQGDSPLHF
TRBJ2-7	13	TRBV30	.	CAWSVGVSYEQYF
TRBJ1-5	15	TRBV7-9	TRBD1	CASSQGQASNQPQHF
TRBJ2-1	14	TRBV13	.	CASSLPTEYNEQFF
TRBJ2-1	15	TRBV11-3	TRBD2	CASSLDGSSGDQQFF
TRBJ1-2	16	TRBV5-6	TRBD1	CASSGYRGQGLYGYTF
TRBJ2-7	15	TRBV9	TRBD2	CASSPQGLVPYEQYF
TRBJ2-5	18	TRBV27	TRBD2	CASSLAPGLAGLQETQYF
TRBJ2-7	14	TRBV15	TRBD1	CATSIRQGHYEQYF
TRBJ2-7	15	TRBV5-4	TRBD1	CASSVGTGNFYEQYF
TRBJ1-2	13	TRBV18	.	CASSGGIAYGYTF
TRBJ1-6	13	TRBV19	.	CASSTDSRSPLHF
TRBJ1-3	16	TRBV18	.	CASSPVQGVSGNTIYF
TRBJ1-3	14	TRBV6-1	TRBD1	CASRTTGSAHTIYF
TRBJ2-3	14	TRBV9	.	CASSVDRSTDTQYF
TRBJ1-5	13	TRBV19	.	CASTWTGSGPQHF
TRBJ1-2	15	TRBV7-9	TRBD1	CASSPPGQKSYGYTF
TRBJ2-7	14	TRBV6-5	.	CASSYSRGFNEQYF
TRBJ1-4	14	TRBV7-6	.	CASSVGQTNEKLFF
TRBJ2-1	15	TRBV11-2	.	CASSLRAARRDEQFF
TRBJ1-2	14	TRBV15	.	CATSRGQTRYGYTF
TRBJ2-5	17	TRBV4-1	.	CASSQGVGGRPQETQYF
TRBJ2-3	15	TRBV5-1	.	CASSLEVGGRDTQYF
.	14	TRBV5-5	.	CASSARRVSYEQYF
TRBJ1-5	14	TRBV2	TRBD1	CASSVQGAEQPQHF
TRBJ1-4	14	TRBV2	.	CASSDHRVGEKLFF
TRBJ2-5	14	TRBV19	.	CASSPQGSKGTQYF
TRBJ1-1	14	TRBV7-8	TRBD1	CASSPGQENTEAFF
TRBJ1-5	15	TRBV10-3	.	CAISESGQTNQPQHF
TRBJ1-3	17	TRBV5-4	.	CASSVGGSGAHGNTIYF
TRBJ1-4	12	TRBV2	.	CASSVSIEKLFF
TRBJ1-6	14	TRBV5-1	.	CASSSGTHNSPLHF
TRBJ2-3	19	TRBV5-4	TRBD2	CASSPKWASGGHATDTQYF
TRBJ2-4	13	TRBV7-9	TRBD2	CASSPGGGWIQYF
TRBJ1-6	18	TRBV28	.	CASSLMGGRGLRESPLHF